These 22 T cell receptor beta chains share one sample of origin, sequenced in a study of blood T cell repertoires in COVID-19. Sequenced by immunoSEQ multiplex PCR; TCRdb stores in-frame clones only, minus some. The sample lists 450,000 to 600,000 clones, 87% seen once, with roughly 0.72% in the top ten. Sequenced material: PBMCs or T cells enriched from blood (not recorded which). The receptor set was obtained from a woman younger than 30 who had recovered from COVID-19.

The chain has TRBV25-1 and TRBJ2-7; 7 bases line up with TRBD1. This CDR3 is built from 13 residues. CDR1 is MGHDK and CDR2 is SYGVNS in the germline V gene. J was trimmed by 0 bases and V by 6 bases; bases with no gene match: 2. The CDR3 loop is CASRGTVSYEQYF. For the CDR3, the DNA is TGTGCCAGCAGGGGGACAGTCTCCTACGAGCAGTACTTC.

The V call is TRBV28, the J call TRBJ2-5; D gene ambiguous. V lost 3 bases and J 4 bases, leaving 9 bases between the germline ends. The CDR3 contains 13 residues. Germline CDR1 MDHEN, CDR2 SYDVKM. The CDR3 protein is CASSLSFIETQYF. CDR3 nucleotides: TGTGCCAGCAGTTTGTCGTTTATAGAGACCCAGTACTTC.

The V and J genes are TRBV2 and TRBJ2-1; 8 nucleotides match TRBD2. Unmatched junction bases numbered 9, after V lost 6 bases and J lost 5 bases. The CDR3 runs 15 residues. From germline, CDR1 is SNHLY and CDR2 FYNNEI. CDR3 bases: TGTGCCAGCAGAATGGGCGGGGGGCCCCACAATGAGCAGTTCTTC. Translated: CASRMGGGPHNEQFF.

The chain carries TRBV4-2 and TRBJ2-5; no definite D call. The CDR3 totals 13 residues. Trimming cost V 2 bases and J 4 bases, with 8 bases left between them. Germline-derived CDR1 and CDR2 are LGHNA and YNFKEQ. The CDR3 DNA reads as TGTGCCAGCAGCCAAAATTTTAGAGAGACCCAGTACTTC. Translated, it gives CASSQNFRETQYF.

The chain has TRBV9 and TRBJ1-6, with TRBD1 identical over 7 bases. With V trimmed by 4 bases and J by 9 bases, 10 bases remained unmatched. The V gene's germline CDR1 is SGDLS and CDR2 YYNGEE. CDR3 size: 15 residues. CDR3 residues: CASSPADRSSSPLHF. The CDR3, as DNA: TGTGCCAGCAGCCCCGCGGACAGGTCAAGTTCACCCCTCCACTTT. The full variable domain, in which reference TRBV9 and TRBJ1-6 provide the parts outside the CDR3, is DSGVTQTPKHLITATGQRVTLRCSPRSGDLSVYWYQQSLDQGLQFLIQYYNGEERAKGNILERFSAQQFPDLHSELNLSSLELGDSALYFCASSPADRSSSPLHFGNGTRLTVT.

V gene TRBV27 combines with J gene TRBJ2-1, with D possibly being TRBD1 (5 bases). With 2 bases removed from V and 2 bases from J, the gap between germline ends came to 7 bases. The germline CDR1 and CDR2 sequences are MNHEY and SMNVEV (reference sequence). The CDR3 is 14 residues long. CDR3 in DNA: TGTGCCAGCAGTTTAATGGACACCTACAATGAGCAGTTCTTC. Translating gives CASSLMDTYNEQFF.

J is TRBJ2-3 and V is TRBV28; 10 bases line up with TRBD1. The germline V gene has CDR1 MDHEN and CDR2 SYDVKM. After removal of 6 bases from V and 4 bases from J, the junction contained 13 bases not matched to a gene. The CDR3 spans 17 residues. Here the CDR3 DNA reads TGTGCCAGCAGAGCAAACCCGGAGGGACAGGGGTCAGATACGCAGTATTTT. It specifies CASRANPEGQGSDTQYF. Using reference TRBV28 and TRBJ2-3 for the parts outside the CDR3, the full variable domain is DVKVTQSSRYLVKRTGEKVFLECVQDMDHENMFWYRQDPGLGLRLIYFSYDVKMKEKGDIPEGYSVSREKKERFSLILESASTNQTSMYLCASRANPEGQGSDTQYFGPGTRLTVL.

This clone was seen just once. This chain uses TRBV5-1 with TRBJ2-2, with D hard to call. The CDR3 consists of 12 residues. With 3 bases removed from V and 7 bases from J, the gap between germline ends came to 7 bases. Germline-derived CDR1 and CDR2 are SGHRS and YFSETQ. In DNA form, the CDR3 reads TGCGCCAGCAGCTCCCGAGACGGGGAGCTGTTTTTT. Its protein product is CASSSRDGELFF.

This chain links TRBV7-2 with TRBJ2-7, with 7 bases fitting TRBD1. The germline V gene has CDR1 SGHTA and CDR2 FQGNSA. The CDR3 extends over 14 amino acids. The trim removed 3 bases at V and 1 base at J, leaving 3 bases unmatched. This chain's CDR3 is CASSFGTESYEQYF. In DNA form, the CDR3 reads TGTGCCAGCAGCTTCGGGACAGAATCCTACGAGCAGTACTTC. The complete variable domain, with remaining parts taken from reference TRBV7-2 and TRBJ2-7, reads GAGVSQSPSNKVTEKGKDVELRCDPISGHTALYWYRQSLGQGLEFLIYFQGNSAPDKSGLPSDRFSAERTGGSVSTLTIQRTQQEDSAVYLCASSFGTESYEQYFGPGTRLTVT.

V usage is TRBV19 and J usage is TRBJ2-5; 11 bases fit TRBD2. CDR3 length: 15 amino acids. CDR1 LNHDA and CDR2 SQIVND come from the germline V gene (reference sequence). J gave up 5 bases and V 5 bases, and 7 bases lay outside the gene matches. For the CDR3, the DNA is TGTGCCAGTAGTGCCACTAGCGGGGGTTGGGAGACCCAGTACTTC. Its translation: CASSATSGGWETQYF.

The CDR3 here is CACAGQTGNTIYF. CDR3 coding DNA: TGTGCCTGTGCTGGCCAAACAGGAAACACCATATATTTT. V and J are TRBV30 and TRBJ1-3; D unresolved. The germline CDR1 and CDR2 sequences are GTSNPN and SVGIG (reference sequence). The CDR3 contains 13 residues. V was clipped by 6 bases and J by 4 bases, with 13 bases between them.

The CDR3, as DNA: TGTGCCAGCAGTTGGGCGCTTAGCAATCAGCCCCAGCATTTT. Translated, it gives CASSWALSNQPQHF. This chain links TRBV28 with TRBJ1-5; D is unresolved. This CDR3 is 14 amino acids long. Trimming took 4 bases from V and 0 from J, leaving 7 bases between them. The germline V gene encodes CDR1 MDHEN and CDR2 SYDVKM.

The chain carries TRBV11-2 and TRBJ1-4; D is ambiguous. The germline V gene has CDR1 SGHAT and CDR2 FQNNGV. The germline V and J ends were trimmed by 2 bases and 8 bases, with 12 bases remaining between them. The CDR3 contains 14 residues. The CDR3 DNA reads TGTGCCAGCAGCTTAACGGCTTTCGGGGAAAAACTGTTTTTT. It specifies CASSLTAFGEKLFF.

V usage is TRBV19 and J usage is TRBJ2-7; TRBD2 agrees at 8 bases. The ends lost 8 bases at V and 1 base at J; junction bases unmatched: 13. This CDR3 region has 16 residues. Germline values: CDR1 LNHDA, CDR2 SQIVND (reference sequence). Written as DNA, the CDR3 is TGTGCCAGTGCACGGAGTCAGGGACTAGGGTCCTACGAGCAGTACTTC. Its translation is CASARSQGLGSYEQYF.

The chain employs TRBV6-5 and TRBJ1-6, with D unclear. The CDR3 is 10 amino acids. Trimming stripped 8 bases from V and 11 bases from J, with 7 bases between. CDR1 is MNHEY and CDR2 is SVGAGI in the germline V gene. The CDR3 region has the DNA TGTGCCAGCGGGCGGGCACCCCTCCACTTT. Translation: CASGRAPLHF.

V usage is TRBV28 and J usage is TRBJ1-2; TRBD1 might be the D (5 bases). V was trimmed by 5 bases and J by 3 bases, leaving 19 bases between them. CDR3 length: 16 amino acids. The germline CDR1 and CDR2 sequences are MDHEN and SYDVKM. The CDR3 sequence is CASSPAGEVEDYGYTF. In nucleotides, the CDR3 is TGTGCCAGCAGTCCCGCGGGGGAGGTGGAGGACTATGGCTACACCTTC.

The CDR3 DNA sequence: TGTGCCAGCAGGCCAGACACCGGGGAGCTGTTTTTT. Its translation: CASRPDTGELFF. The V gene is TRBV27, the J gene TRBJ2-2; D is undetermined. Trimming removed 6 bases from V and 3 bases from J, with 5 bases in between. Germline assignment: CDR1 MNHEY and CDR2 SMNVEV (reference sequence). The CDR3 runs 12 residues.

The chain links TRBV27 to TRBJ2-7; 7 bases are shared with TRBD1. The CDR3 has 13 residues. Losses at the gene ends were 2 bases for V and 5 bases for J; bases not matched to a gene: 3. From germline, CDR1 is MNHEY and CDR2 SMNVEV (reference sequence). The CDR3 sequence: CASSLGRGNEQYF. The CDR3 DNA is TGTGCCAGCAGTTTAGGCAGGGGGAACGAGCAGTACTTC.

The chain carries TRBV2 and TRBJ2-7; tentative D call: TRBD2 (6 bases). Trimming stripped 5 bases from V and 4 bases from J, with 9 bases between. CDR1 SNHLY and CDR2 FYNNEI come from the germline V gene. CDR3 length: 12 residues. The CDR3 spells CASSLGGYEQYF. The CDR3 bases are TGTGCCAGCAGTCTTGGGGGGTACGAGCAGTACTTC.

The chain employs TRBV5-5 and TRBJ1-6; D ambiguous. The V end was cut by 0 bases, the J end by 10 bases, with 11 bases between. Germline CDR1 SGHKS, CDR2 YYEKEE (reference sequence). The CDR3 sequence is 14 residues long. The CDR3, as DNA: TGTGCCAGCAGCTTGGGGGTAAGGGAGTCACCCCTCCACTTT. Amino acid sequence: CASSLGVRESPLHF.

V gene TRBV11-2 combines with J gene TRBJ2-1, with D perhaps matching TRBD2 (8 bases). Trimming cost V 0 bases and J 6 bases, with 12 bases left between them. The germline gives CDR1 SGHAT, CDR2 FQNNGV. This CDR3 has 15 amino acids. In DNA form, the CDR3 reads TGTGCCAGCAGCTTAGACAGGGGGACTAGCAATGAGCAGTTCTTC. Its protein product is CASSLDRGTSNEQFF.

This clone occurred a few times. Other DNA sequences from this sample encode an identical CDR3 as well. The rearrangement joins TRBV27 to TRBJ1-1, with unresolved D. V gave up 3 bases and J gave up 1 base, with 9 bases separating them. The V gene's germline CDR1 is MNHEY and CDR2 SMNVEV (reference sequence). This CDR3 contains 14 residues. CDR3 nucleotide sequence: TGTGCCAGCAGTTTGCGGGGAGGGAACACTGAAGCTTTCTTT. Its translation is CASSLRGGNTEAFF.